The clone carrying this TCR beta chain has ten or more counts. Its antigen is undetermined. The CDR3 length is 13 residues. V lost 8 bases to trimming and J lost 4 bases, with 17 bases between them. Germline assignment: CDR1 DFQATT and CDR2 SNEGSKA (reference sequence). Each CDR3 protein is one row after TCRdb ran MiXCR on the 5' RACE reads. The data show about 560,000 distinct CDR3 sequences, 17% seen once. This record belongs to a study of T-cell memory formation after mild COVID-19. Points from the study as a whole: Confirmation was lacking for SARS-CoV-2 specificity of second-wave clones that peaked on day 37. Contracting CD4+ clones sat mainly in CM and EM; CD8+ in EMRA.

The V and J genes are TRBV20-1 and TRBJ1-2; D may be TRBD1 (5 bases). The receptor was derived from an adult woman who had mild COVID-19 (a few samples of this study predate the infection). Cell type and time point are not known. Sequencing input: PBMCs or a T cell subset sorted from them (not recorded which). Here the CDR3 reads CSSNSGGTYGYTF. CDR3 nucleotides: TGCAGTTCCAATTCTGGGGGGACCTATGGCTACACCTTC.